This is a list of T cell receptor beta chains from one sample in a study of PD-L1 blockade in urothelial cancer. Sequencing was performed with immunoSEQ multiplex PCR; in TCRdb, only in-frame clones are kept and a portion is missing. The sample yields more than 70,000 clones, 85% to 90% seen once. Sequences were derived from PBMCs, sampled around atezolizumab (anti-PD-L1) treatment. The receptor set was obtained from a man between 60 and 70 years old with urothelial cancer. Both conserved end residues are part of each CDR3. A D gene is named only where the DNA matches it firmly. Size is omitted from some rows. Given values are once, few, many or a class for expanded clones.

len	v_gene	d_gene	j_gene	abundance	CDR3nt	CDR3aa
15	TRBV11-2	TRBD2	TRBJ2-3	once	TGTGCCAGCGGGGTAGCGGGAGGGGGGGCAGATACGCAGTATTTT	CASGVAGGGADTQYF
15	TRBV5-6	TRBD2	TRBJ2-5	NA	TGTGCCAGCAGCAAACGCGGGAGCGGGATGGAGACCCAGTACTTC	CASSKRGSGMETQYF
16	TRBV19	TRBD1	TRBJ1-5	once	TGTGCCAGTAGTTTTTTTAAGGGGGCGTCTAATCAGCCCCAGCATTTT	CASSFFKGASNQPQHF
15	TRBV5-1	TRBD2	TRBJ2-1	NA	TGCGCCAGCAGCCCAAGCGGGAGTCCCTACAATGAGCAGTTCTTC	CASSPSGSPYNEQFF
15	TRBV2	TRBD1	TRBJ1-5	few	TGTGCCAGCAGTGAATGGGACAGGGTCAATCAGCCCCAGCATTTT	CASSEWDRVNQPQHF
14	TRBV19	NA	TRBJ1-6	NA	TGTGCCAGTAGTACGGCAGGGCAGGGCTCACCCCTCCACTTT	CASSTAGQGSPLHF
20	TRBV18	TRBD2	TRBJ2-7	NA	TGTGCCAGCTCCCCACCCTGGGGAACTAGCGGGAGCGAGAACTCCTACGAGCAGTACTTC	CASSPPWGTSGSENSYEQYF
16	TRBV5-4	NA	TRBJ1-1	NA	TGTGCCAGCAGCTTGGGGGGGATGCCGGGGGGGTCTGAAGCTTTCTTT	CASSLGGMPGGSEAFF
14	TRBV4-2	NA	TRBJ1-1	NA	TGTGCCAGCAGCCAAGATATGGCAGGGTATGCAGCTTTCTTT	CASSQDMAGYAAFF
14	TRBV11-2	TRBD2	TRBJ2-7	NA	TGTGCCAGCAGCTTAGTTAGCGGGGCCTACGAGCAGTACTTC	CASSLVSGAYEQYF
13	TRBV7-3	NA	TRBJ2-1	few	TGTGCCAGCAGTCTTAGCAGGGGCGATGAGCAGTTCTTC	CASSLSRGDEQFF